The 30 T cell receptor beta chains presented below share a single source sample, sequenced in a study of cytomegalovirus exposure and HLA in healthy donors. The PCR used 60 Vbeta and 13 Jbeta primers. Sequencing used immunoSEQ multiplex PCR; TCRdb keeps in-frame clones, though not all of them. The table lists about 130,000 clones, approximately 80% of them singletons. The sample taken for sequencing was PBMCs. The receptors stem from a woman in her thirties or forties in good health and CMV-seronegative.

The CDR3 here is CASSPRLGAGATNYGYTF. The DNA of the CDR3 is TGTGCCAGCAGCCCCCGGTTGGGGGCTGGGGCCACTAACTATGGCTACACCTTC. This sequence joins TRBV4-2 and TRBJ1-2, with a tentative D call TRBD1 (6 bases). The germline V and J ends were trimmed by 4 bases and 0 bases, with 21 bases remaining between them. CDR1 and CDR2 from the germline V gene are LGHNA and YNFKEQ. The CDR3 contains 18 residues.

CDR3 loop: CASSLAGEADTQYF. The CDR3 region has the DNA TGTGCCAGCAGTCTAGCGGGAGAAGCAGATACGCAGTATTTT. V and J are TRBV6-6 and TRBJ2-3, with TRBD2 identical over 10 bases. The CDR3 totals 14 residues. CDR1 MNHNY and CDR2 SVGAGI come from the germline V gene (reference sequence). J lost 4 bases, V lost 5 bases, and 3 bases had no gene match.

A note on this clone: The junction shows a germline mismatch at one end, possibly a read error. The J gene is TRBJ1-1, the V gene TRBV7-6, with D perhaps matching TRBD1 (6 bases). Germline CDR1 and CDR2: SGHVS and FNYEAQ. CDR3 length: 16 amino acids. The CDR3 DNA reads TGTGCCCGCAGCGCCCTCGGGACACTGAGGGAAACTGAAGCTTTCTTT. Protein product: CARSALGTLRETEAFF.

V is TRBV10-3 and J is TRBJ2-7, with D possibly TRBD1 on 5 matching bases. The V end lost 2 bases, the J end lost 1 base, and 9 bases lay between the germline ends. The length of the CDR3 is 14 residues. Germline-derived CDR1 and CDR2 are ENHRY and SYGVKD. The CDR3 loop is CAISEARGSYEQYF. CDR3 sequence (DNA): TGTGCCATCAGTGAGGCAAGGGGTTCCTACGAGCAGTACTTC.

This chain connects TRBV15 to TRBJ2-7; D gene unclear. Trimming removed 4 bases at V and 1 base at J, with 8 bases between. The CDR3 runs to 13 residues. CDR1 and CDR2 (germline): LNHNV, YYDKDF (reference sequence). CDR3 in DNA: TGTGCCACCAGCAAGGAGACTTCCTACGAGCAGTACTTC. Amino acids: CATSKETSYEQYF.

This clone was seen a handful of times. The CDR3 is CASSDGWSNEKLFF. CDR3 nucleotide sequence: TGTGCCAGCAGTGACGGGTGGTCTAATGAAAAACTGTTTTTT. V gene TRBV6-6 combines with J gene TRBJ1-4; D is ambiguous. The CDR3 length is 14 residues. V shed 5 bases and J shed 3 bases, with 10 bases lying between them. Germline loops: CDR1 MNHNY, CDR2 SVGAGI (reference sequence).

This clone showed up just a few times. This chain joins TRBV4-2 and TRBJ2-6; weak D call: TRBD2 (5 bases). This CDR3 region has 16 residues. With 5 bases removed from V and 4 bases from J, the gap between germline ends came to 15 bases. Germline loops: CDR1 LGHNA, CDR2 YNFKEQ. The DNA for the CDR3 is TGTGCCAGCAGCGGAGAAGAGGGAACCGGGGCCAACGTCCTGACTTTC. Amino acid sequence: CASSGEEGTGANVLTF.

This chain's CDR3 is CASSPQPIGGSWALGANVLTF. In DNA form, the CDR3 reads TGTGCCAGCAGTCCCCAACCTATCGGGGGGTCCTGGGCTCTGGGGGCCAACGTCCTGACTTTC. The J gene is TRBJ2-6, the V gene TRBV28; 7 bases fit TRBD2. V dropped 5 bases and J dropped 4; count of bases not matched to a gene: 23. This CDR3 comprises 21 residues. Per germline, CDR1 MDHEN and CDR2 SYDVKM.

This clone showed up just once. V is TRBV5-4 and J is TRBJ2-7; 9 positions agree with TRBD1. This CDR3 is built from 15 residues. Trimming took 3 bases from V and 3 from J; bases not matched to a gene: 7. The V gene's germline CDR1 is SGHNT and CDR2 YYREEE (reference sequence). CDR3 in amino acids: CASSSVRDRVYEQYF. In nucleotides, the CDR3 is TGTGCCAGCAGCTCCGTACGGGACAGGGTCTACGAGCAGTACTTC.

As concerns this clone: This specimen includes other DNA sequences encoding the same CDR3. V and J are TRBV27 and TRBJ1-1; D not certain. V lost 8 bases and J 3 bases, leaving 7 bases between the germline ends. Germline CDR1 reads MNHEY; CDR2 reads SMNVEV (reference sequence). The CDR3 runs 11 residues. DNA of the CDR3: TGTGCCAGCCGGTCCTACACTGAAGCTTTCTTT. Its translation: CASRSYTEAFF.

This clone turned up a few times. One end of the junction varies from germline; a read error may be responsible. The chain uses TRBV5-8 and TRBJ1-2; D possibly corresponds to TRBD1 (5 bases). The length of the CDR3 is 16 residues. CDR1 is SGHTS and CDR2 is YDEGEE in the germline V gene. As DNA, the CDR3 is TGTGCCAGCAGCTCCCCGTCAGGGTCCTTAAACTATGGCTACCCCTTC. Its protein is CASSSPSGSLNYGYPF.

The V call is TRBV6-6, the J call TRBJ2-2, with 7 bases matching TRBD1. The CDR3 sequence is 15 residues long. Germline trimming cut 2 bases from V and 5 bases from J; bases unmatched to any gene: 5. The germline V gene encodes CDR1 MNHNY and CDR2 SVGAGI (reference sequence). CDR3: CASSYRQGGTGELFF. The CDR3 DNA reads as TGTGCCAGCAGTTACAGACAGGGTGGAACCGGGGAGCTGTTTTTT.

V usage is TRBV15 and J usage is TRBJ2-5; maybe TRBD2 (5 bases). CDR1 is LNHNV, CDR2 YYDKDF, per germline (reference sequence). Trimming cost V 2 bases and J 2 bases, with 9 bases left between them. The CDR3 is 14 residues long. CDR3 amino acids: CATSRPGLQETQYF. DNA of the CDR3: TGTGCCACCAGCAGACCAGGACTTCAAGAGACCCAGTACTTC.

Here the CDR3 reads CASSSRGLGQPQHF. Written as DNA, the CDR3 is TGTGCCAGCAGTTCTAGGGGCTTGGGTCAGCCCCAGCATTTT. The chain uses TRBV27 and TRBJ1-5, with D possibly TRBD1 on 5 matching bases. Germline CDR1 MNHEY, CDR2 SMNVEV (reference sequence). V lost 4 bases to trimming and J lost 6 bases, with 13 bases between them. This CDR3 contains 14 residues.

This clone was observed once. The chain recombines TRBV29-1 with TRBJ1-1; tentative D call: TRBD1 (6 bases). CDR1 SQVTM and CDR2 ANQGSEA come from the germline V gene. V was shortened by 4 bases and J by 5 bases, with 14 bases between the two germline ends. The CDR3 contains 13 residues. The CDR3 DNA reads TGCAGCGTTGCCCCCCTACAGGGAACTGAAGCTTTCTTT. This gives the protein CSVAPLQGTEAFF.

V is TRBV6-1 and J is TRBJ1-1; no reliable D call. The CDR3 loop spans 12 amino acids. V lost 2 bases to trimming and J lost 6 bases, with 7 bases between them. Germline CDR1 and CDR2: MNHNS and SASEGT. The CDR3: CASSEYKSEAFF. CDR3 in DNA: TGTGCCAGCAGTGAATATAAATCTGAAGCTTTCTTT.

This rearrangement joins TRBV28 to TRBJ2-5; D remains unclear. With the DNA end fitting TRBJ2-7 better, the J assignment may be wrong. Per germline, CDR1 MDHEN and CDR2 SYDVKM. This CDR3 contains 15 residues. The CDR3 DNA reads TGTGCCAGCAGTTTATTGGCGGCGGCATCCTACGAGCAGTACTTC. Residues: CASSLLAAASYEQYF.

The genes are TRBV7-8 and TRBJ2-2; 13 bases align to TRBD2. After removal of 5 bases from V and 2 bases from J, the junction contained 11 bases not matched to a gene. The germline gives CDR1 SGHVS, CDR2 FQNEAQ. This CDR3 region has 19 residues. CDR3 nucleotide sequence: TGTGCCAGCAGCCTTCTACCCGGACTAGCGGGGGCCAACACCGGGGAGCTGTTTTTT. It codes for CASSLLPGLAGANTGELFF.

The V and J genes are TRBV19 and TRBJ2-1; TRBD1 might be the D (5 bases). The CDR3 loop spans 13 amino acids. Germline-derived CDR1 and CDR2 are LNHDA and SQIVND (reference sequence). V lost 7 bases to trimming and J lost 8 bases, with 15 bases between them. The CDR3 loop reads CASTVGVGDEQFF. The CDR3 DNA sequence: TGTGCCAGTACTGTAGGGGTAGGGGATGAGCAGTTCTTC. Full variable domain (rest looked up from reference TRBV19 and TRBJ2-1): DGGITQSPKYLFRKEGQNVTLSCEQNLNHDAMYWYRQDPGQGLRLIYYSQIVNDFQKGDIAEGYSVSREKKESFPLTVTSAQKNPTAFYLCASTVGVGDEQFFGPGTRLTVL.

The V gene is TRBV28, the J gene TRBJ1-3; D gene uncertain. Germline-derived CDR1 and CDR2 are MDHEN and SYDVKM. The CDR3 is 15 residues long. V was trimmed by 6 bases and J by 0 bases, leaving 12 bases between them. CDR3 amino acids: CASREPGYSGNTIYF. CDR3 in DNA: TGTGCCAGCAGGGAACCCGGGTACTCTGGAAACACCATATATTTT.

The chain couples TRBV19 to TRBJ2-6; D not certain. Germline V gene data show CDR1 as LNHDA and CDR2 as SQIVND (reference sequence). V lost 3 bases and J 0 bases, leaving 6 bases between the germline ends. This CDR3 has 15 amino acids. CDR3 protein: CASSMESSGANVLTF. DNA of the CDR3: TGTGCCAGTAGTATGGAGAGCTCTGGGGCCAACGTCCTGACTTTC.

The V gene is TRBV19, the J gene TRBJ1-1, with TRBD1 as a possible D gene (6 bases). Looked up from germline, CDR1 is LNHDA and CDR2 is SQIVND (reference sequence). This CDR3 region has 13 residues. V dropped 0 bases and J dropped 11 bases, with 13 bases sitting between them. The chain's CDR3 is CASSIDRGKGAFF. In DNA, the CDR3 is TGTGCCAGTAGTATAGACAGGGGAAAGGGGGCTTTCTTT.

The J gene is TRBJ1-3, the V gene TRBV6-5, with 8 bases lining up with TRBD1. The CDR3 covers 14 residues. The germline CDR1 and CDR2 sequences are MNHEY and SVGAGI. J gave up 1 base and V 7 bases, and 3 bases lay outside the gene matches. Here the CDR3 DNA reads TGTGCCAGCAAAACAGGGGGATCTGGAAACACCATATATTTT. It translates to CASKTGGSGNTIYF.

V gene TRBV27 combines with J gene TRBJ2-7; TRBD1 agrees at 7 bases. The CDR3 consists of 15 residues. The junction had 9 bases not matched to a gene; V was cut back by 7 bases and J by 0 bases. Looked up from germline, CDR1 is MNHEY and CDR2 is SMNVEV (reference sequence). Here the CDR3 reads CASKYRDRSSYEQYF. CDR3 nucleotide sequence: TGTGCCAGCAAATACCGGGACAGAAGCTCCTACGAGCAGTACTTC.

This clone was detected once. This sequence joins TRBV5-4 and TRBJ2-5; possibly TRBD1 for D (5 bases). The germline V and J ends were trimmed by 0 bases and 9 bases, with 15 bases remaining between them. Germline V gene lookup returns CDR1 SGHNT and CDR2 YYREEE (reference sequence). The CDR3 is 14 amino acids. CDR3 sequence: CASSLDWQGEAQYF. The DNA of the CDR3 is TGTGCCAGCAGCTTGGATTGGCAGGGTGAGGCCCAGTACTTC.

CDR3 nucleotides: TGCGCCAGCAACTTAGGTGGGGGGAATGAAAAACTGTTTTTT. This sequence encodes CASNLGGGNEKLFF. The chain couples TRBV5-1 to TRBJ1-4; possible D gene TRBD1, 5 bases. Trimming stripped 6 bases from V and 5 bases from J, with 14 bases between. This CDR3 comprises 14 residues. Looked up from germline, CDR1 is SGHRS and CDR2 is YFSETQ.

The genes are TRBV5-1 and TRBJ2-5; TRBD2 aligns across 9 bases. CDR3 size: 16 residues. The germline V gene has CDR1 SGHRS and CDR2 YFSETQ. Trimming at V came to 1 base and at J to 2 bases, leaving 6 bases not matched to a gene. The CDR3 coding sequence is TGCGCCAGCAGCTTGCGGACTAGCGCACCTCAAGAGACCCAGTACTTC. This gives the protein CASSLRTSAPQETQYF.

This clone was seen only once. The chain uses TRBV10-3 and TRBJ2-3; D not certain. V shed 0 bases and J shed 1 base, with 5 bases lying between them. Germline V gene data show CDR1 as ENHRY and CDR2 as SYGVKD. The CDR3 totals 14 residues. CDR3 sequence (DNA): TGTGCCATCAGTGAGTCGACTGGCACAGATACGCAGTATTTT. It codes for CAISESTGTDTQYF.

The rearrangement links TRBV15 to TRBJ1-1; no clear D. The germline V gene encodes CDR1 LNHNV and CDR2 YYDKDF (reference sequence). V lost 5 bases and J lost 4, with 11 bases in between. There are 13 residues in the CDR3. For the CDR3, the DNA is TGTGCCACCAGCGGGAGAGGGTTCACTGAAGCTTTCTTT. Translation gives CATSGRGFTEAFF.

V usage is TRBV7-6 and J usage is TRBJ2-1; the D is unclear. Per the germline V gene, CDR1 is SGHVS and CDR2 is FNYEAQ. The CDR3 is 15 amino acids. V lost 8 bases to trimming and J lost 0 bases, with 14 bases between them. CDR3 sequence (DNA): TGTGCCAGCCGATCGACTGAGAGCTCCTACAATGAGCAGTTCTTC. It is translated as CASRSTESSYNEQFF.